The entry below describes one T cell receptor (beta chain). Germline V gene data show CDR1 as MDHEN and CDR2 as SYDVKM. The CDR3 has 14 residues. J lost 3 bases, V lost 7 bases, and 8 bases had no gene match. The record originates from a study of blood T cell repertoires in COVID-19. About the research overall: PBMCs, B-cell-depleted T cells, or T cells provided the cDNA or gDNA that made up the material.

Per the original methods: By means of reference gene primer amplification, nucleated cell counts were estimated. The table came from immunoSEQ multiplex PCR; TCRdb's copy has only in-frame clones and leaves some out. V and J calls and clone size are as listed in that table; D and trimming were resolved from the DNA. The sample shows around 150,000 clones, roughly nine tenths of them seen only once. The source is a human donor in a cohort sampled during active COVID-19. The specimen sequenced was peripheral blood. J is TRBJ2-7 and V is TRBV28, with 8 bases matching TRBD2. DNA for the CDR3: TGTGCCAGCACCCCCGGGGGGGTCTACTACGAGCAGTACTTC. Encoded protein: CASTPGGVYYEQYF.